Below, one T cell receptor (beta chain) is given with its context. Its antigen remains unidentified. This specimen comes from a study of T cell repertoires in cytomegalovirus infection. A single record per CDR3 protein comes from TCRdb applying MiXCR to the reads. This table has roughly 990,000 distinct CDR3 sequences, around 31% appearing once. The CDR3 is 13 residues long. Germline-derived CDR1 and CDR2 are MNHNY and SVGAGI (reference sequence). V was pared by 6 bases and J by 8 bases, with 7 bases of the junction left unmatched. Sequencing was performed on cultured CD8+ T cells from PBMCs, taken from culture after CMV antigen stimulation. This sequence joins TRBV6-6 and TRBJ2-4; the match to TRBD1 covers 7 bases. The TCR was taken from a human donor in good health (CMV status not recorded). Some clones in this sample may be carry-over from other donors' samples. For the CDR3, the DNA is TGTGCCAGCAGCCACAGGGGTTTGGACATTCAGTACTTC. As protein: CASSHRGLDIQYF.